This T cell receptor (beta chain) was found in a study of OX40 agonist ivuxolimab in advanced cancers. Looking at the study overall: Ivuxolimab, which patients received intravenously every 2 weeks, was dosed at 0.01 to 10 mg/kg. Dose-escalation cases comprised hepatocellular carcinoma, melanoma, renal cell or head and neck cancer. Study-level results: Doses of 0.1 to 3.0 mg/kg were accompanied by clonal expansion of CD4+ and CD8+ blood T cells by week 6.

Repertoires were generated with immunoSEQ multiplex PCR, while TCRdb's copy carries only in-frame clones and drops some. The sample lists 150,000 to 190,000 clones, roughly 92% occurring once. V shed 3 bases and J 2 bases; nucleotides not matched to a gene: 13. The CDR3 covers 18 residues. Germline V gene data show CDR1 as KGHSH and CDR2 as LQKENI. Remarks on this clone: Its antigen is as yet unknown.

Anyone with autoimmune disease history or systemic immunosuppression was excluded. The chain carries TRBV18 and TRBJ1-3; TRBD1 matches at 7 bases. This TCR was recovered from an adult with an advanced solid tumor such as melanoma, head and neck, liver or kidney cancer. The sequenced sample was CD4+ or CD8+ T cells sorted from blood, obtained in a trial of the OX40 agonist ivuxolimab. This CDR3 reads CASSPIGRGDRAGNTIYF. In DNA form, the CDR3 reads TGTGCCAGCTCACCGATTGGGCGTGGAGACAGGGCTGGAAACACCATATATTTT.